One TCR beta chain is described in this entry. Germline values: CDR1 MNHEY, CDR2 SMNVEV (reference sequence). V lost 6 bases and J lost 0, with 13 bases in between. The CDR3 spans 15 residues. The data are from a study of T cell responses to AZD1222 COVID-19 vaccine. The repertoire was sequenced with immunoSEQ multiplex PCR; TCRdb's copy has only in-frame clones and lacks some. The table shows 250,000 to 300,000 clones, with 94% occurring only once. The clonotype originates from an adult who received the AZD1222 COVID-19 vaccine. The sequenced sample was peripheral blood, obtained 28 days after the second AZD1222 dose. The chain combines TRBV27 with TRBJ2-3; D unclear. The CDR3 is CASRGKLTSTDTQYF. The CDR3 region has the DNA TGTGCCAGCAGGGGGAAGCTGACTAGCACAGATACGCAGTATTTT.